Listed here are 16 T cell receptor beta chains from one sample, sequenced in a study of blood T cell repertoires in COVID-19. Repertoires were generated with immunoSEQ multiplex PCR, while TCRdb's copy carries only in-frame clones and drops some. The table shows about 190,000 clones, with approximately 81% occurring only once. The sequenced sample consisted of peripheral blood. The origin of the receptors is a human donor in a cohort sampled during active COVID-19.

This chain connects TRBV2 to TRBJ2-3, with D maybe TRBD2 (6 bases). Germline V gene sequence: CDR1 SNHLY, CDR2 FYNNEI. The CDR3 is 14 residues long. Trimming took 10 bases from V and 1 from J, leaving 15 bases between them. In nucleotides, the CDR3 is TGTGCCACACAAATGGGGGGAGGCACAGATACGCAGTATTTT. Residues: CATQMGGGTDTQYF.

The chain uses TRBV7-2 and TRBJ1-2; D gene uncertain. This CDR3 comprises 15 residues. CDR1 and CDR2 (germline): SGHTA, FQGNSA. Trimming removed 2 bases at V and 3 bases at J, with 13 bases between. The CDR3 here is CASSLIHSLYYGYTF. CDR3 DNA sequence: TGTGCCAGCAGCTTAATCCACAGCCTATACTATGGCTACACCTTC.

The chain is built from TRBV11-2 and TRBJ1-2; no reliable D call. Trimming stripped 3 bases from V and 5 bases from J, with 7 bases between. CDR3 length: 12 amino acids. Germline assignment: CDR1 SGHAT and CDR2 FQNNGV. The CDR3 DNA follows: TGTGCCAGCAGCTTTGGAGCTTATGGCTACACCTTC. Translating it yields CASSFGAYGYTF.

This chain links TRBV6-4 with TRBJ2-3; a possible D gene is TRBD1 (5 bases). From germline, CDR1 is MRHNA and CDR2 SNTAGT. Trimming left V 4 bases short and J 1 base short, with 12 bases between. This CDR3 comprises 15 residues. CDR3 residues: CASSAQGRGTDTQYF. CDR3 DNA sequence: TGTGCCAGCAGTGCCCAGGGCAGGGGCACAGATACGCAGTATTTT.

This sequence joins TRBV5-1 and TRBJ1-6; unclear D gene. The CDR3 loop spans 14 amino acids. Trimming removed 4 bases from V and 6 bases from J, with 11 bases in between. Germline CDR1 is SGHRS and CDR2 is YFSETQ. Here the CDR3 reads CASSIYSGNSPLHF. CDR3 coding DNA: TGCGCCAGCAGCATATACAGCGGTAATTCACCCCTCCACTTT.

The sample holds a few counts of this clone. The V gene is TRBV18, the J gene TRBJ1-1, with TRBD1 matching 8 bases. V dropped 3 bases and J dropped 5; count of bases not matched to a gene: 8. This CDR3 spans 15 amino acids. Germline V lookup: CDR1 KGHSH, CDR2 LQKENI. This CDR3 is CASSPNGQGRTEAFF. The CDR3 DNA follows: TGTGCCAGCTCACCTAACGGACAGGGTCGAACTGAAGCTTTCTTT.

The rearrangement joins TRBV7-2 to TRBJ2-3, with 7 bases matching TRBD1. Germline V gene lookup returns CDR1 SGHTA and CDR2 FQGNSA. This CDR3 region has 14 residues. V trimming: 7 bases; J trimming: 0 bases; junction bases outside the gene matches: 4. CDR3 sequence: CASTTGVSTDTQYF. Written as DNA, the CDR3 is TGTGCCAGCACAACAGGGGTTAGCACAGATACGCAGTATTTT. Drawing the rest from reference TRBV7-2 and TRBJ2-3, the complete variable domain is GAGVSQSPSNKVTEKGKDVELRCDPISGHTALYWYRQSLGQGLEFLIYFQGNSAPDKSGLPSDRFSAERTGGSVSTLTIQRTQQEDSAVYLCASTTGVSTDTQYFGPGTRLTVL.

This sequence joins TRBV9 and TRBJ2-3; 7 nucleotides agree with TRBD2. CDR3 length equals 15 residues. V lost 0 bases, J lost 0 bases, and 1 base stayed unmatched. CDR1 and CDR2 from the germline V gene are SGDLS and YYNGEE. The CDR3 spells CASSVGAGSTDTQYF. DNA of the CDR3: TGTGCCAGCAGCGTAGGAGCGGGGAGCACAGATACGCAGTATTTT. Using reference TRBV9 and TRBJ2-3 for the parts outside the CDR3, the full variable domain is DSGVTQTPKHLITATGQRVTLRCSPRSGDLSVYWYQQSLDQGLQFLIQYYNGEERAKGNILERFSAQQFPDLHSELNLSSLELGDSALYFCASSVGAGSTDTQYFGPGTRLTVL.

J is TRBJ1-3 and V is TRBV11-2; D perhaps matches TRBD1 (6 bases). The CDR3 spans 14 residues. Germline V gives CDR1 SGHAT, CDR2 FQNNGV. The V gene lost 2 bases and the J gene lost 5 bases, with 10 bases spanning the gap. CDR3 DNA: TGTGCCAGCAGCTTACAGGGGAGCCGAAACACCATATATTTT. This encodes CASSLQGSRNTIYF.

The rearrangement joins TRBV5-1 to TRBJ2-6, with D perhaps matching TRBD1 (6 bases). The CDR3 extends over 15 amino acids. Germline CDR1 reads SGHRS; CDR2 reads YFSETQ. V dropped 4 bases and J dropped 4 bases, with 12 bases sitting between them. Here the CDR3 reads CASSKDSVGANVLTF. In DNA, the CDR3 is TGCGCCAGCAGCAAGGACAGCGTGGGGGCCAACGTCCTGACTTTC.

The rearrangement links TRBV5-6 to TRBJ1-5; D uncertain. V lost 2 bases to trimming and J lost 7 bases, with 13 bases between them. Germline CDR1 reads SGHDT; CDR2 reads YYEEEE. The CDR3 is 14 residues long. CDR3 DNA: TGTGCCAGCAGCTTAGAGGGTTGTAAACAGCCCCAGCATTTT. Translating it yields CASSLEGCKQPQHF.

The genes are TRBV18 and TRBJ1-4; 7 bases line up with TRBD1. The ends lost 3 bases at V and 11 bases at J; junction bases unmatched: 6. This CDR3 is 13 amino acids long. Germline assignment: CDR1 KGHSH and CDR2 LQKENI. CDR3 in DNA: TGTGCCAGCTCACCCCAGGGGGAGGCGAAACTGTTTTTT. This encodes CASSPQGEAKLFF.

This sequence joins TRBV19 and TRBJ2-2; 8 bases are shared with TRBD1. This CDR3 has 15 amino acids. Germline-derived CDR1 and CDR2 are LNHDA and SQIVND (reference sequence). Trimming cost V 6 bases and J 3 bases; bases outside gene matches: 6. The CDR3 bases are TGTGCCAGTAGCAATGGACAGGGTTACACCGGGGAGCTGTTTTTT. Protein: CASSNGQGYTGELFF.

The CDR3 region has the DNA TGTGCCTGGAGTGGCCCCGTACAGGGAGCGGATGGCTACACCTTC. Translating it yields CAWSGPVQGADGYTF. The chain joins TRBV30 to TRBJ1-2; TRBD1 is a possible D gene (6 bases). The CDR3 is 15 residues long. The V end was cut by 1 base, the J end by 6 bases, with 18 bases between. Germline V CDR1 and CDR2: GTSNPN, SVGIG (reference sequence).

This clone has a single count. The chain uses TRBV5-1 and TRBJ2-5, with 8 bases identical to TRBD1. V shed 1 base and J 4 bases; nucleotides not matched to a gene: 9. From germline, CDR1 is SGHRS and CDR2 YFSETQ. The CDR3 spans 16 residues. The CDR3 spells CASSLQGQDRGETQYF. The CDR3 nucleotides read TGCGCCAGCAGCTTGCAGGGACAGGATAGAGGAGAGACCCAGTACTTC.

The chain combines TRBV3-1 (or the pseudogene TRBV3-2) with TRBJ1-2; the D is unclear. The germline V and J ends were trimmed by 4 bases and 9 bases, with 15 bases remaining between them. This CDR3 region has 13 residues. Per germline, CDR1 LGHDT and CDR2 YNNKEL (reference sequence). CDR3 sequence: CASSPHPGSSYTF. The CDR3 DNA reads TGTGCCAGCAGCCCCCATCCCGGGAGTAGCTACACCTTC.